A single sample gave rise to the 4 T cell receptor beta chains below, sequenced in a study of blood T cell repertoires in COVID-19. Libraries were prepared by immunoSEQ multiplex PCR; TCRdb keeps only in-frame clonotypes and omits some of them. The sample records about 150,000 clones, 85% to 90% being singletons. Sequencing used peripheral blood. These receptors all come from a man in his 60s with COVID-19, enrolled during active disease.

Here the CDR3 DNA reads TGTGCCAGCTCACCACTTCGACAGTCTGGGGCCTACGAGCAGTACTTC. Translating it yields CASSPLRQSGAYEQYF. The chain recombines TRBV18 with TRBJ2-7; D possibly corresponds to TRBD1 (5 bases). Trimming took 1 base from V and 2 from J, leaving 15 bases between them. The CDR3 spans 16 residues. Germline loops: CDR1 KGHSH, CDR2 LQKENI.

Comments on this clone: A read error may produce the germline difference seen at one junction end. This chain joins TRBV3-1 (or the pseudogene TRBV3-2) and TRBJ1-2, with TRBD1 as a possible D gene (5 bases). Per the germline V gene, CDR1 is LGHDT and CDR2 is YNNKEL (reference sequence). The CDR3 loop spans 15 amino acids. The CDR3 loop is CASNQRGMDRYGYTF. CDR3 bases: TGTGCCAGCAACCAACGGGGGATGGATCGCTATGGCTACACCTTC.

This chain uses TRBV6-5 with TRBJ1-2; D unresolved. Trimming removed 10 bases at V and 4 bases at J, with 22 bases between. Germline CDR1 MNHEY, CDR2 SVGAGI. The CDR3 is 15 amino acids. The CDR3 is CATSILGRRSYGYTF. The CDR3 DNA follows: TGTGCCACATCGATTCTTGGGAGAAGGAGCTATGGCTACACCTTC.

The chain joins TRBV7-6 to TRBJ2-7, with 12 bases identical to TRBD1. This CDR3 has 15 amino acids. With 5 bases clipped from V and 6 bases from J, the junction kept 8 bases outside the gene matches. The V gene's germline CDR1 is SGHVS and CDR2 FNYEAQ. The CDR3 nucleotides are TGTGCCAGCAGCACAACCGGGACAGGGGGCTCCGAGCAGTACTTC. As protein: CASSTTGTGGSEQYF. Full variable domain (outside the CDR3, taken from reference TRBV7-6 and TRBJ2-7): GAGVSQSPRYKVTKRGQDVALRCDPISGHVSLYWYRQALGQGPEFLTYFNYEAQQDKSGLPNDRFSAERPEGSISTLTIQRTEQRDSAMYRCASSTTGTGGSEQYFGPGTRLTVT.